This T cell receptor (beta chain) is from a study of radiotherapy plus CTLA-4 blockade in lung cancer. The wider study: Of all patients, around 18% responded objectively and about 34% showed disease control. Whole-study findings and limits: Radiotherapy was combined with ipilimumab, and tumor-derived TCR clones then expanded in blood. Per reports, early blood T cell clone dynamics, plus interferon-beta, forecast response most strongly.

Some clones are missing from TCRdb's copy, which holds only in-frame ones; the method was immunoSEQ multiplex PCR. The sample includes some 52,000 clones, 70% to 85% seen only once; the top ten take roughly 2.9%. Comment on this clone: Its target is unknown.

The CDR3 extends over 15 amino acids. Germline V CDR1 and CDR2: SGDLS, YYNGEE. Trimming cost V 0 bases and J 1 base, with 10 bases left between them. The V gene is TRBV9, the J gene TRBJ1-2; D ambiguous. The receptor comes from a human donor with non-small cell lung cancer who had a partial response to radiotherapy plus ipilimumab. The sample here was peripheral blood, taken from a patient treated with radiotherapy plus ipilimumab. The CDR3 is CASSVAGRGNYGYTF. The CDR3 nucleotides read TGTGCCAGCAGCGTAGCGGGTCGGGGTAACTATGGCTACACCTTC.